A single sample gave rise to the 2 T cell receptor beta chains below, sequenced in a study of cytomegalovirus exposure and HLA in healthy donors. This table comes from immunoSEQ multiplex PCR, and its TCRdb copy is limited to in-frame clones, with some not included. The sample lists approximately 100,000 clones; approximately 90% were seen once. The specimen sequenced was PBMCs. Receptor source: a woman aged 30 to 39 in good health and CMV-seronegative.

The chain recombines TRBV6-5 with TRBJ2-3; unclear D gene. The CDR3 has 13 residues. Germline V lookup: CDR1 MNHEY, CDR2 SVGAGI. Trimming took off 0 bases at V and 8 bases at J, with 9 bases between the two ends. This CDR3 reads CASSYSNGGTQYF. The CDR3 coding sequence is TGTGCCAGCAGTTACTCGAACGGCGGTACGCAGTATTTT.

This clone appeared a single time. The rearrangement links TRBV2 to TRBJ2-1; the D gene is possibly TRBD2 (7 bases). CDR1 is SNHLY and CDR2 is FYNNEI in the germline V gene. This CDR3 spans 13 amino acids. Trimming took off 9 bases at V and 8 bases at J, with 17 bases between the two ends. The chain's CDR3 is CARFKGGGDEQFF. The CDR3 DNA reads as TGTGCCAGGTTCAAGGGGGGGGGCGATGAGCAGTTCTTC. Supplemented by reference TRBV2 and TRBJ2-1, the full variable domain reads EPEVTQTPSHQVTQMGQEVILRCVPISNHLYFYWYRQILGQKVEFLVSFYNNEISEKSEIFDDQFSVERPDGSNFTLKIRSTKLEDSAMYFCARFKGGGDEQFFGPGTRLTVL.